This T cell receptor (beta chain) was documented in a study of OX40 agonist ivuxolimab in advanced cancers. General observations from the study: Partial responders at 0.1-3.0 mg/kg had among the lowest clonal expansion.

Turning to this clone: Its specificity is not known.

Exclusion applied to patients with autoimmune disease history or systemic immunosuppression. Produced via immunoSEQ multiplex PCR; TCRdb's table is partial and in-frame only. The table has some 74,000 clones, about 85% seen once. This clonotype originated in an adult with an advanced solid tumor such as melanoma, head and neck, liver or kidney cancer. The sample consisted of CD4+ or CD8+ T cells sorted from blood, taken in a trial of the OX40 agonist ivuxolimab.

The CDR3 DNA reads as TGTGCCAGTCAACTCGATCCGAACACTGAAGCTTTCTTT. Amino acid sequence: CASQLDPNTEAFF. The chain combines TRBV6-1 with TRBJ1-1, with no clear D. This CDR3 contains 13 residues. Germline assignment: CDR1 MNHNS and CDR2 SASEGT. V was cut by 9 bases and J by 1 base, with 12 bases left in between.